This T cell receptor (beta chain) was identified in a study of persistence of HIV-infected CD4 T cells. On the study more broadly: Donors had been on suppressive ART for a median of roughly 8 years.

A note on this clone: Its specificity is not known.

The CDR3 loop spans 14 amino acids. CDR1 and CDR2 from the germline V gene are SGHTA and FQGTGA. Deletions cut 5 bases from V and 2 bases from J, with 11 bases between. Anti-CD3/anti-CD28 beads served as a nonspecific positive control stimulus. Sorting selected CD4+ T cells upregulating both CD40 ligand and CD69. This was the immunoSEQ version 4 assay in survey mode. Template was genomic DNA at 10 ng/uL, with up to about 1 ug used per sample. TCRdb's table, derived via immunoSEQ multiplex PCR, lists solely in-frame clones and lacks some. Counted here are under 50,000 clones, around 89% occurring once; the ten biggest clones make up 3.3%.

The specimen comprised CD4+ T cells sorted from PBMCs after roughly 19-hour stimulation, sampled from a patient who received antiretroviral therapy. This chain uses TRBV7-3 with TRBJ2-3; D is unclear. This sequence was found in an adult woman with HIV who was CMV-seropositive. CDR3 bases: TGTGCCAGCAGCCCACACCCCGCCACAGATACGCAGTATTTT. Its translation: CASSPHPATDTQYF.